This T cell receptor (beta chain) was sequenced in a study of T cells in Graves' hyperthyroidism and ophthalmopathy. This clonotype appeared many times. What it binds is not known. RNA transcripts served as the template for amplifying TCR beta CDR3 regions. A set of HTBI primers served as the primers for a first-round RT-PCR of the TCR CDR3. TCRdb reprocessed the multiplex PCR reads via MiXCR and lists one record per CDR3 protein. The sample has roughly 500,000 distinct CDR3 sequences; 40% to 55% are singletons. Germline V gene sequence: CDR1 KGHDR, CDR2 SFDVKD. The CDR3 has 15 residues. The V gene lost 6 bases and the J gene lost 1 base, with 11 bases spanning the gap. The study, taken as a whole, reports: Using 13 V-J features, a model discriminated ophthalmopathy from stable hyperthyroidism.

The sequenced material came from peripheral blood or thyroid tissue (not recorded which). The chain recombines TRBV24-1 with TRBJ2-2; TRBD1 is a possible D gene (7 bases). The TCR sequence derives from an adult woman with Graves' disease, either hyperthyroidism or ophthalmopathy (not recorded which). The CDR3 bases are TGTGCCACCAGTAGACAGGGAGGGAACACCGGGGAGCTGTTTTTT. It specifies CATSRQGGNTGELFF.